The 7 T cell receptor beta chains given below trace back to one sample, sequenced in a study of cytomegalovirus exposure and HLA in healthy donors. It was with 60 Vbeta and 13 Jbeta primers that the PCR ran. The data were produced by immunoSEQ multiplex PCR, yet TCRdb's version contains in-frame clones alone and is incomplete. This repertoire comprises some 130,000 clones; its ten largest clones make up about 1.7%. The sequenced material came from PBMCs. The receptors were sampled from a man between 18 and 29 years old in good health and CMV-seronegative.

About this clone itself: This specimen includes other DNA sequences encoding the same CDR3. This sequence joins TRBV2 and TRBJ1-2; 10 nucleotides match TRBD1. After removal of 8 bases from V and 8 bases from J, the junction contained 14 bases not matched to a gene. The V gene's germline CDR1 is SNHLY and CDR2 FYNNEI. CDR3 length: 15 amino acids. The CDR3 here is CASDPGQGIRSGYTF. The CDR3 DNA sequence: TGTGCCAGCGATCCGGGACAGGGGATTCGGTCAGGCTACACCTTC. Based on the CDR3 plus reference TRBV2 and TRBJ1-2, the full variable domain is EPEVTQTPSHQVTQMGQEVILRCVPISNHLYFYWYRQILGQKVEFLVSFYNNEISEKSEIFDDQFSVERPDGSNFTLKIRSTKLEDSAMYFCASDPGQGIRSGYTFGSGTRLTVV.

In regard to this clone: Other nucleotide sequences in the sample specify the same CDR3. The J gene is TRBJ1-3, the V gene TRBV18; 8 positions agree with TRBD1. The germline V gene has CDR1 KGHSH and CDR2 LQKENI. Losses at the gene ends were 3 bases for V and 3 bases for J; bases not matched to a gene: 7. The CDR3 runs 16 residues. CDR3: CASSPLGQGDGNTIYF. The CDR3 bases are TGTGCCAGCTCACCCCTCGGACAGGGTGATGGAAACACCATATATTTT. The full variable domain, with the rest looked up from reference TRBV18 and TRBJ1-3, is NAGVMQNPRHLVRRRGQEARLRCSPMKGHSHVYWYRQLPEEGLKFMVYLQKENIIDESGMPKERFSAEFPKEGPSILRIQQVVRGDSAAYFCASSPLGQGDGNTIYFGEGSWLTVV.

The CDR3 sequence is CATSVGQGHYEQYF. The CDR3 coding sequence is TGTGCCACGTCTGTGGGACAGGGACACTACGAGCAGTACTTC. The chain has TRBV6-5 and TRBJ2-7, with TRBD1 identical over 9 bases. This CDR3 is 14 amino acids long. The trim removed 10 bases at V and 3 bases at J, leaving 10 bases unmatched. Germline V gene lookup returns CDR1 MNHEY and CDR2 SVGAGI.

The chain combines TRBV9 with TRBJ1-2, with TRBD1 identical over 10 bases. The CDR3 length is 15 residues. The ends lost 3 bases at V and 7 bases at J; junction bases unmatched: 9. CDR1 and CDR2 from the germline V gene are SGDLS and YYNGEE. CDR3 amino acids: CASSGQTGGASGYTF. The CDR3 DNA follows: TGTGCCAGCAGCGGACAGACAGGGGGCGCGAGTGGCTACACCTTC. The full variable domain, its missing parts supplied by reference TRBV9 and TRBJ1-2, is DSGVTQTPKHLITATGQRVTLRCSPRSGDLSVYWYQQSLDQGLQFLIQYYNGEERAKGNILERFSAQQFPDLHSELNLSSLELGDSALYFCASSGQTGGASGYTFGSGTRLTVV.

The chain couples TRBV7-9 to TRBJ2-1; 9 positions agree with TRBD1. V shed 5 bases, J shed 8 bases, and the junction held 10 bases outside the gene matches. CDR3 length: 15 residues. Germline values: CDR1 SEHNR, CDR2 FQNEAQ (reference sequence). CDR3 DNA: TGTGCCAGCAGCGAGGACAGGGGAAGTATCTATGAGCAGTTCTTC. This encodes CASSEDRGSIYEQFF.

On this clone: The junction departs from germline at one end; a sequencing error may be responsible. This rearrangement joins TRBV28 to TRBJ2-7; 7 nucleotides match TRBD1. Germline V gene data show CDR1 as MDHEN and CDR2 as SYDVKM. CDR3 length: 14 amino acids. This chain's CDR3 is CASSLRTGSHEQYF. The DNA of the CDR3 is TGTGCCAGCAGTTTGAGGACAGGCTCCCACGAGCAGTACTTC.

J is TRBJ2-3 and V is TRBV19; unclear D gene. The CDR3 loop spans 14 amino acids. The V gene lost 0 bases and the J gene lost 6 bases, with 10 bases spanning the gap. Germline V gene data show CDR1 as LNHDA and CDR2 as SQIVND (reference sequence). The CDR3 coding sequence is TGTGCCAGTAGTATAGATCTAGTACGGGATACGCAGTATTTT. Its translation: CASSIDLVRDTQYF.